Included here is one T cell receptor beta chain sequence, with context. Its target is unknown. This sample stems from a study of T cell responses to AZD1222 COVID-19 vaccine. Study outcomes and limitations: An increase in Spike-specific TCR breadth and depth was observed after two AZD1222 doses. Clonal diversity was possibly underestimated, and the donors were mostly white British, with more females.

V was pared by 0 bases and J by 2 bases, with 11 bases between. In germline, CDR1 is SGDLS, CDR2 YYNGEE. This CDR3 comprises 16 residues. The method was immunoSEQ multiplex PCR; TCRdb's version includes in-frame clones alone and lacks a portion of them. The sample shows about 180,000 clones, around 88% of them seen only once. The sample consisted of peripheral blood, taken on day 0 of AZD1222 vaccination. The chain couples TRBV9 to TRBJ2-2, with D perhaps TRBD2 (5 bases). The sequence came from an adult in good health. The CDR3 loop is CASSVAPAVNTGELFF. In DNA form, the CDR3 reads TGTGCCAGCAGCGTAGCGCCAGCGGTCAACACCGGGGAGCTGTTTTTT.